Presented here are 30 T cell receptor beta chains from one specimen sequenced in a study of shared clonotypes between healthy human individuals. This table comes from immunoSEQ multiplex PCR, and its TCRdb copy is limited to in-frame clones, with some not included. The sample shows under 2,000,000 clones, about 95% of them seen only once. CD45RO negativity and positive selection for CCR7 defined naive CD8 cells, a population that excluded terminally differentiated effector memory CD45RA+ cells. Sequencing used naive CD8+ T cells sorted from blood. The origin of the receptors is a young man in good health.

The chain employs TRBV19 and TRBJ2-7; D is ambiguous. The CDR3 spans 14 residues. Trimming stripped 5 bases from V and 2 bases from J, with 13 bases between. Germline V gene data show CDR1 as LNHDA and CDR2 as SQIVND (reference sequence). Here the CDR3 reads CASSWAAPPYEQYF. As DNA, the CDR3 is TGTGCCAGTAGTTGGGCAGCCCCCCCCTACGAGCAGTACTTC.

The chain's CDR3 is CASSLVGDGDTIYF. The CDR3 DNA reads as TGTGCCAGCAGCTTAGTCGGGGACGGTGACACCATATATTTT. The chain employs TRBV7-3 and TRBJ1-3; tentative D call: TRBD1 (5 bases). Germline CDR1 and CDR2: SGHTA and FQGTGA. Trimming left V 2 bases short and J 8 bases short, with 13 bases between. The CDR3 is made up of 14 amino acids.

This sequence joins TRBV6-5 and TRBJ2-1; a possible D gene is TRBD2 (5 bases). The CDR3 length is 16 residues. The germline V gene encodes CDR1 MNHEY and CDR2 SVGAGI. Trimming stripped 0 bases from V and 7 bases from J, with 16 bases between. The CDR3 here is CASSYSSGETGNEQFF. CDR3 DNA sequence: TGTGCCAGCAGTTACTCGAGCGGAGAAACGGGGAATGAGCAGTTCTTC.

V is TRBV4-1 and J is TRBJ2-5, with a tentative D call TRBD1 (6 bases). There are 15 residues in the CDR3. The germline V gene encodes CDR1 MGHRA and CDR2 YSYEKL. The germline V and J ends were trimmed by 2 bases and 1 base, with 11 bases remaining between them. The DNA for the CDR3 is TGCGCCAGCAGCCAACTACAGGGTACCCAAGAGACCCAGTACTTC. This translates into CASSQLQGTQETQYF.

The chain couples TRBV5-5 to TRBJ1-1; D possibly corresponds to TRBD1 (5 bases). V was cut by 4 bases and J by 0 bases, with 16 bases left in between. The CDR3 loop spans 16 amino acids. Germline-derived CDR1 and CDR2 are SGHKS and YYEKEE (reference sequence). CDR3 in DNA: TGTGCCAGCAGCCCCATGCTGGGGGGATTGAACACTGAAGCTTTCTTT. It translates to CASSPMLGGLNTEAFF.

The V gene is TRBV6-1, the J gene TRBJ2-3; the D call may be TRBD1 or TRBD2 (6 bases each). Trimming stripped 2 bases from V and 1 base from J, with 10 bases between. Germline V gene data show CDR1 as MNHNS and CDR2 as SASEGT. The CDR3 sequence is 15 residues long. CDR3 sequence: CASSEWGAGTDTQYF. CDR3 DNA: TGTGCCAGCAGTGAATGGGGGGCGGGCACAGATACGCAGTATTTT.

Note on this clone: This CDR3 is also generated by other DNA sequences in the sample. CDR3 in amino acids: CASSRSGANVLTF. CDR3 coding DNA: TGTGCCAGCAGTCGGTCCGGGGCCAACGTCCTGACTTTC. V gene TRBV27 combines with J gene TRBJ2-6; D remains ambiguous. V lost 5 bases and J 4 bases, leaving 6 bases between the germline ends. The CDR3 length is 13 residues. Germline V CDR1 and CDR2: MNHEY, SMNVEV (reference sequence).

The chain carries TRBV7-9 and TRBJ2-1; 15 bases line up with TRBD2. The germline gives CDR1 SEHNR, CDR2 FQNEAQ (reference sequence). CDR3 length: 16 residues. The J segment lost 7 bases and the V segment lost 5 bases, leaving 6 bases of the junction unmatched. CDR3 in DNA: TGTGCCAGCAGCCCCCCGGGACTAGCGGGAGGAAATGAGCAGTTCTTC. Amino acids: CASSPPGLAGGNEQFF.

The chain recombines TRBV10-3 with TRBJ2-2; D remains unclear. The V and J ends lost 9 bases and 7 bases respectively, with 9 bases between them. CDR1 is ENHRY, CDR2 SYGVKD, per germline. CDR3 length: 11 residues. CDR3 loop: CAIEGNGELFF. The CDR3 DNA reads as TGTGCCATAGAAGGAAACGGGGAGCTGTTTTTT.

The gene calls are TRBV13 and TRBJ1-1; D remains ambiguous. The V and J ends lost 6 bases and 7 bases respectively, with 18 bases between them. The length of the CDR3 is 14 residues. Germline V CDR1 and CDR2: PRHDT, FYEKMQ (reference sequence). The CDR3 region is CASRPVDVGLEAFF. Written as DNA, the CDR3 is TGTGCCAGCAGACCCGTTGATGTGGGCCTTGAAGCTTTCTTT.

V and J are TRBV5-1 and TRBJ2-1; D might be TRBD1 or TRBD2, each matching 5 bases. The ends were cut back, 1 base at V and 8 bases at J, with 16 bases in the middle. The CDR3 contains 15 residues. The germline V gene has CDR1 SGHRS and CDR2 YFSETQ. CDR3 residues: CASSLSGPYGDEQFF. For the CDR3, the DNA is TGCGCCAGCAGCTTGTCGGGACCCTATGGCGATGAGCAGTTCTTC. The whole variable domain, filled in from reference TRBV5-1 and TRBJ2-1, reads KAGVTQTPRYLIKTRGQQVTLSCSPISGHRSVSWYQQTPGQGLQFLFEYFSETQRNKGNFPGRFSGRQFSNSRSEMNVSTLELGDSALYLCASSLSGPYGDEQFFGPGTRLTVL.

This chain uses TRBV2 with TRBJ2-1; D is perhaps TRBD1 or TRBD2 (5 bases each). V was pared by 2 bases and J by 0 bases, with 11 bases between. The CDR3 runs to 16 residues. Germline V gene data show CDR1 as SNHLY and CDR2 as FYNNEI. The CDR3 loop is CASSEPGTSSYNEQFF. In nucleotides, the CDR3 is TGTGCCAGCAGTGAACCGGGGACCAGCTCCTACAATGAGCAGTTCTTC.

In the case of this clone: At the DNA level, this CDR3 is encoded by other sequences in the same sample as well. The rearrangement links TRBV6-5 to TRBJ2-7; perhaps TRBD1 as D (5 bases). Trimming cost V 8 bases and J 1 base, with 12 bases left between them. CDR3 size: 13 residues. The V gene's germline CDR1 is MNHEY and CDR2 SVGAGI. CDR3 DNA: TGTGCCAGCGGGCAGGGTTCTTCCTACGAGCAGTACTTC. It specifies CASGQGSSYEQYF.

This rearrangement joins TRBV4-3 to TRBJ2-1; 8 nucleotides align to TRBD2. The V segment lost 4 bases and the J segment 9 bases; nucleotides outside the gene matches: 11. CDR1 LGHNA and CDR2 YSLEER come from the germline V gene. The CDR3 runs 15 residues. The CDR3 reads CASSRLAGGSIEQFF. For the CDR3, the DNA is TGCGCCAGCAGCCGTCTAGCGGGTGGAAGCATTGAGCAGTTCTTC.

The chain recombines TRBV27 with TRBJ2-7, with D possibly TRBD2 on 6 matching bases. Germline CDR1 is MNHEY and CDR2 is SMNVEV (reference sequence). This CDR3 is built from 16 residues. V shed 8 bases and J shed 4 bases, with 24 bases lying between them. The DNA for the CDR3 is TGTGCCAGCGGACTCCTTGGGGGGACGTCAATTTACGAGCAGTACTTC. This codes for CASGLLGGTSIYEQYF.

The CDR3 DNA reads as TGTGCCAGCAGTGAATCTGGCCTGGGGGGTCGAACTGAAGCTTTCTTT. This gives the protein CASSESGLGGRTEAFF. The V call is TRBV25-1, the J call TRBJ1-1; weak D call: TRBD1 (5 bases). V shed 1 base and J shed 5 bases, with 17 bases lying between them. Germline CDR1 MGHDK, CDR2 SYGVNS. The CDR3 length is 16 residues.

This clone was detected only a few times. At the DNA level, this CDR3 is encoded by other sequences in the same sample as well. CDR3 loop: CASSWTSGAYEQYF. CDR3 nucleotides: TGTGCCAGCAGTTGGACTAGCGGGGCCTACGAGCAGTACTTC. V and J are TRBV27 and TRBJ2-7, with 12 bases that match TRBD2. Germline CDR1 MNHEY, CDR2 SMNVEV (reference sequence). The CDR3 has 14 amino acids. Trimming removed 4 bases from V and 2 bases from J; junction bases left unmatched: 0.

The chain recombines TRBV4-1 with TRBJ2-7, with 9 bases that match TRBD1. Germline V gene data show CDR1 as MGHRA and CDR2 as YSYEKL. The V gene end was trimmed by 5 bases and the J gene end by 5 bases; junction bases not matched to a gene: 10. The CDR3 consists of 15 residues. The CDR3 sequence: CASSRLGTGINEQYF. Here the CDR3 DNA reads TGCGCCAGCAGCAGGCTCGGGACAGGGATCAACGAGCAGTACTTC.

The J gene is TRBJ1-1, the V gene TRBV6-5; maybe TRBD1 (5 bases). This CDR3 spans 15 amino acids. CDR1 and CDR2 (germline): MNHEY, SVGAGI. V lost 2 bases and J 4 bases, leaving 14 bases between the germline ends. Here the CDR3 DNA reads TGTGCCAGCAGTTACGGGCCAGGGTTGGCCACTGAAGCTTTCTTT. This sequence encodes CASSYGPGLATEAFF.

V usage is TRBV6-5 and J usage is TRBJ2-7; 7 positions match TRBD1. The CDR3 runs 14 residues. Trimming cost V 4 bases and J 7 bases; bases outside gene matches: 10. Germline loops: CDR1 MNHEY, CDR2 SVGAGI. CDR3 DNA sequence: TGTGCCAGCAGTTTATCCGGGACAGAACTTGAGCAGTACTTC. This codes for CASSLSGTELEQYF.

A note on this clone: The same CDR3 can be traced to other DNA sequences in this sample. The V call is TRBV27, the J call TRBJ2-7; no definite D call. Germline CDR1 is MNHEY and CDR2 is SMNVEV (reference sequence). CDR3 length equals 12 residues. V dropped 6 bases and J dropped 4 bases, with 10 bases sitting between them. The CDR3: CASSSANYEQYF. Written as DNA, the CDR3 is TGTGCCAGCAGCTCTGCCAATTACGAGCAGTACTTC.

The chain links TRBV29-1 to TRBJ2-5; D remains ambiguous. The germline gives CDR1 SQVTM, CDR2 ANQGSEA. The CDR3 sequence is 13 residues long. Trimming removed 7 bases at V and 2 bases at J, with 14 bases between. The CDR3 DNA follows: TGCAGCGCCCATCTAGACTGGCAAGAGACCCAGTACTTC. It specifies CSAHLDWQETQYF.

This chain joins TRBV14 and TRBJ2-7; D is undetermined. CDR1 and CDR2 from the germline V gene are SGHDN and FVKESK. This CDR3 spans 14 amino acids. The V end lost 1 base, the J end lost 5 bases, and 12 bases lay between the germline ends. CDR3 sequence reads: CASSQGYAGNEQYF. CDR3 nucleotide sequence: TGTGCCAGCAGCCAAGGTTACGCTGGCAACGAGCAGTACTTC.

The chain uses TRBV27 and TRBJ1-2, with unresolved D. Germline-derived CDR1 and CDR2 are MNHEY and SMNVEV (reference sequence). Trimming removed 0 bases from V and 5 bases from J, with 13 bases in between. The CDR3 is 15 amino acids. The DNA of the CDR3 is TGTGCCAGCAGTTTATCGCTCGCAGGCATGTATGGCTACACCTTC. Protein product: CASSLSLAGMYGYTF.

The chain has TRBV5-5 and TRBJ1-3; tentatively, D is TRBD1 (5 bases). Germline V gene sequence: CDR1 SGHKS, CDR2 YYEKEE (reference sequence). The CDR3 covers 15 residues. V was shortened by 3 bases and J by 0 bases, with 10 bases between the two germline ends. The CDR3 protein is CASSYDSSSGNTIYF. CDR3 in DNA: TGTGCCAGCAGCTACGACAGTAGCTCTGGAAACACCATATATTTT.

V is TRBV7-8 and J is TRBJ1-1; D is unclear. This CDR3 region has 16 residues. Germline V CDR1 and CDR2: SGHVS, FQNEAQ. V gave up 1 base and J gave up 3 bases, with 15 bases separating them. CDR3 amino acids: CASSLVDPPGDTEAFF. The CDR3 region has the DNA TGTGCCAGCAGCTTAGTCGACCCACCGGGCGACACTGAAGCTTTCTTT.

CDR3 coding DNA: TGTGCCAGCAGCGAAGGGACCGGCCCCCTCGAGCAGTACTTC. The encoded protein is CASSEGTGPLEQYF. The rearrangement links TRBV7-6 to TRBJ2-7, with D perhaps matching TRBD1 or TRBD2 (5 bases each). CDR1 is SGHVS and CDR2 is FNYEAQ in the germline V gene. CDR3 length: 14 amino acids. V lost 5 bases and J lost 6, with 17 bases in between. Filled out from reference TRBV7-6 and TRBJ2-7, the complete variable domain reads GAGVSQSPRYKVTKRGQDVALRCDPISGHVSLYWYRQALGQGPEFLTYFNYEAQQDKSGLPNDRFSAERPEGSISTLTIQRTEQRDSAMYRCASSEGTGPLEQYFGPGTRLTVT.

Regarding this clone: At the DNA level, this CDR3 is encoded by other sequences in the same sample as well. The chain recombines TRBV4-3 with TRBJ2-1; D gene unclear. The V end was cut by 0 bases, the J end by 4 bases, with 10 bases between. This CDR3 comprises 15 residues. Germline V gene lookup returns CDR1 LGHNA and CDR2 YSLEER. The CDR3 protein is CASSQDRANYNEQFF. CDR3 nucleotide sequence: TGCGCCAGCAGCCAAGACCGAGCGAATTACAATGAGCAGTTCTTC.

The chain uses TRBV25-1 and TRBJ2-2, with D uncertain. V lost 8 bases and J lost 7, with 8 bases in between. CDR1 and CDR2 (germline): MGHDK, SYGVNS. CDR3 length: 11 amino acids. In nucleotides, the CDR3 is TGTGCCAGCTCTAGGAGCGGGGAGCTGTTTTTT. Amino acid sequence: CASSRSGELFF. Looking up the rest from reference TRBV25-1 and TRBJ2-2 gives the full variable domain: EADIYQTPRYLVIGTGKKITLECSQTMGHDKMYWYQQDPGMELHLIHYSYGVNSTEKGDLSSESTVSRIRTEHFPLTLESARPSHTSQYLCASSRSGELFFGEGSRLTVL.

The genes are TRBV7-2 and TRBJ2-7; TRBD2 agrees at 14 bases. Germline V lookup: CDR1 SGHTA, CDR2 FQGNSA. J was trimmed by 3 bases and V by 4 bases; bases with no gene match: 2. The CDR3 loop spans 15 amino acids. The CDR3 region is CASSSGLAGDYEQYF. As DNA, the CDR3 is TGTGCCAGCAGCTCGGGACTAGCGGGGGACTACGAGCAGTACTTC.